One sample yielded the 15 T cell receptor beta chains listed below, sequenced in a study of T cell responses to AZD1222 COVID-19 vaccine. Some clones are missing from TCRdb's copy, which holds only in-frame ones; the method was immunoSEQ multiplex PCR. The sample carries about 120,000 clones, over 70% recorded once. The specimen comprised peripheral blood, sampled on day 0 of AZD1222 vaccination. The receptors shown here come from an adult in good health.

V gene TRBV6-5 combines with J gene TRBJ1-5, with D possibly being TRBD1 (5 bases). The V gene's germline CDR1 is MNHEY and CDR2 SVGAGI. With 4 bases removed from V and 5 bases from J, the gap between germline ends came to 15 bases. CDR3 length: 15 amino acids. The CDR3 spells CASSSRTLGDQPQHF. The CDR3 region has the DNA TGTGCCAGCAGTTCAAGGACTCTGGGGGATCAGCCCCAGCATTTT.

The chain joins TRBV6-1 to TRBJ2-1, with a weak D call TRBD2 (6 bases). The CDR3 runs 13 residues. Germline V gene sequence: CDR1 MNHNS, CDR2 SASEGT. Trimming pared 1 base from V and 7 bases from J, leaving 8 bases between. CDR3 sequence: CASSEVAGNEQFF. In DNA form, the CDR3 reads TGTGCCAGCAGTGAAGTGGCGGGGAATGAGCAGTTCTTC.

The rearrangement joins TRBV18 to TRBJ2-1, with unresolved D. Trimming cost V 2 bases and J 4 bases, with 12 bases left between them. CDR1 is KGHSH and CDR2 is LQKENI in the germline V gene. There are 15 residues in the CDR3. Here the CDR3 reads CASSPGQKVYNEQFF. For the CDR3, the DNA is TGTGCCAGCTCACCAGGGCAGAAAGTTTACAATGAGCAGTTCTTC.

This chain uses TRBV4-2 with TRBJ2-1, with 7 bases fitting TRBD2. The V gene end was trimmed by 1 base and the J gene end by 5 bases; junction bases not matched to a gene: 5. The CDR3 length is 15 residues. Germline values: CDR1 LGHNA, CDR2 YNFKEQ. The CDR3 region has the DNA TGTGCCAGCAGCCAAGGGCTAGCGGCTAACAATGAGCAGTTCTTC. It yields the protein CASSQGLAANNEQFF.

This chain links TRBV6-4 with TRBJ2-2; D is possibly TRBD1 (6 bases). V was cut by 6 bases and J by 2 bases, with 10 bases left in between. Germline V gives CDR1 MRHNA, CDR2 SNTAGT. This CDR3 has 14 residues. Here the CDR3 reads CASSRTENTGELFF. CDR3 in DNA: TGTGCCAGCAGCCGGACAGAAAACACCGGGGAGCTGTTTTTT.

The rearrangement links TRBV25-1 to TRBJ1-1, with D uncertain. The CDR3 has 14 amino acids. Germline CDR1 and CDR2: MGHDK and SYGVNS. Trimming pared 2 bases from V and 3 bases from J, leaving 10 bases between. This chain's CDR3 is CASSEGVGDTEAFF. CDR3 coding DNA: TGTGCCAGCAGTGAAGGGGTTGGTGACACTGAAGCTTTCTTT.

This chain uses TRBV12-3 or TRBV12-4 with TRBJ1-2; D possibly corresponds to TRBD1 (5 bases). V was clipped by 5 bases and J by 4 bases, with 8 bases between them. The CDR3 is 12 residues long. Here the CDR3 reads CASSPDSYGYTF. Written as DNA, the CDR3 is TGTGCCAGCAGTCCCGACAGCTATGGCTACACCTTC.

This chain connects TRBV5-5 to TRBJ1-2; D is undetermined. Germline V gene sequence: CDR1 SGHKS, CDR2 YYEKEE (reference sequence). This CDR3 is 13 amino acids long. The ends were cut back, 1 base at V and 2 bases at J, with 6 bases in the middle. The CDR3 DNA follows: TGTGCCAGCAGCTTGAACACGAACTATGGCTACACCTTC. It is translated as CASSLNTNYGYTF.

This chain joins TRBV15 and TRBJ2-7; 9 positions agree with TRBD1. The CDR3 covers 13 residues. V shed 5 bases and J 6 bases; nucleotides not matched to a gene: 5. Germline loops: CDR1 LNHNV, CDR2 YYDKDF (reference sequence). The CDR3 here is CATSWDRATEQYF. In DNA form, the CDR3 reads TGTGCCACCAGCTGGGACAGGGCTACCGAGCAGTACTTC. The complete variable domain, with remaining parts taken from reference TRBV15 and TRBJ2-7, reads DAMVIQNPRYQVTQFGKPVTLSCSQTLNHNVMYWYQQKSSQAPKLLFHYYDKDFNNEADTPDNFQSRRPNTSFCFLDIRSPGLGDTAMYLCATSWDRATEQYFGPGTRLTVT.

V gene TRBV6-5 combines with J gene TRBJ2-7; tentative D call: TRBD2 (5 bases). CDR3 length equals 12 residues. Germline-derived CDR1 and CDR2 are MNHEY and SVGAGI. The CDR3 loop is CASSYGPGMYIV. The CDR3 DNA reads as TGTGCCAGCAGTTACGGGCCCGGGATGTACATTGTC.

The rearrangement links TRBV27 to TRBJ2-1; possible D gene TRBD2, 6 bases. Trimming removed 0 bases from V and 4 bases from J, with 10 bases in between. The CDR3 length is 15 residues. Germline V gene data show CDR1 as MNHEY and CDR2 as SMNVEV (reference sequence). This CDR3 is CASSLSRLGYNEQFF. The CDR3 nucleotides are TGTGCCAGCAGTTTATCGAGACTAGGTTACAATGAGCAGTTCTTC.

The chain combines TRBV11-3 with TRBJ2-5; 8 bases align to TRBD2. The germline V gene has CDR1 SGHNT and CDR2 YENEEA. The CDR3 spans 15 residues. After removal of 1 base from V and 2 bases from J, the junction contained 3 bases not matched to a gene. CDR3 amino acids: CASSLAGGVQETQYF. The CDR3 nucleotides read TGTGCCAGCAGCTTAGCGGGGGGGGTGCAAGAGACCCAGTACTTC.

The CDR3 sequence is CASSLAGATEAFF. In nucleotides, the CDR3 is TGTGCCAGCAGCTTGGCAGGGGCAACTGAAGCTTTCTTT. The rearrangement uses TRBV5-6 and TRBJ1-1, with D maybe TRBD1 (6 bases). Deletions cut 0 bases from V and 5 bases from J, with 8 bases between. The CDR3 sequence is 13 residues long. Germline-derived CDR1 and CDR2 are SGHDT and YYEEEE. The complete variable domain, with remaining parts taken from reference TRBV5-6 and TRBJ1-1, reads DAGVTQSPTHLIKTRGQQVTLRCSPKSGHDTVSWYQQALGQGPQFIFQYYEEEERQRGNFPDRFSGHQFPNYSSELNVNALLLGDSALYLCASSLAGATEAFFGQGTRLTVV.

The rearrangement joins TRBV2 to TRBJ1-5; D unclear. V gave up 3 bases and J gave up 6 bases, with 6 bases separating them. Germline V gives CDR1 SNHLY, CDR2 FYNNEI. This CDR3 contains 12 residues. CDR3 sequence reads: CASSEAFQPQHF. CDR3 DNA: TGTGCCAGCAGTGAGGCCTTTCAGCCCCAGCATTTT.

CDR3 residues: CASSPQNSGNTIYF. DNA of the CDR3: TGTGCCAGCAGCCCACAGAACTCTGGAAACACCATATATTTT. The V gene is TRBV3-1 (or the pseudogene TRBV3-2), the J gene TRBJ1-3; D is ambiguous. Germline values: CDR1 LGHDT, CDR2 YNNKEL (reference sequence). The ends were cut back, 4 bases at V and 0 bases at J, with 7 bases in the middle. The CDR3 extends over 14 amino acids.